This T cell receptor beta chain originates from a study of blood T cell repertoires in COVID-19. The overall study: Both acute and convalescent COVID-19 samples were obtained from the United States, Italy and Spain.

As for this clone: At the DNA level, this CDR3 is encoded by other sequences in the same sample as well.

Under the authors' procedure: Researchers report that nucleated cell counts were estimated from reference gene primer amplification. TCRdb's copy holds only in-frame clones and misses some; the assay was immunoSEQ multiplex PCR. D and trimming come from the DNA, and the V and J calls and clone size come from that table. Among 140,000 to 150,000 clones listed, around 87% were seen once. This CDR3 has 13 amino acids. Germline V lookup: CDR1 MNHEY, CDR2 SVGAGI. Between the trimmed V and J ends, which lost 5 bases and 5 bases, there was a span of 10 bases. Those enrolled in Seattle joined during active infection and were followed longitudinally afterward.

The specimen sequenced was peripheral blood. This receptor was taken from a man younger than 30 with COVID-19, enrolled during active disease. This chain connects TRBV6-5 to TRBJ1-5; TRBD1 is a possible D gene (6 bases). DNA for the CDR3: TGTGCCAGCAGTAGGGACACCCATCAGCCCCAGCATTTT. Translation: CASSRDTHQPQHF.